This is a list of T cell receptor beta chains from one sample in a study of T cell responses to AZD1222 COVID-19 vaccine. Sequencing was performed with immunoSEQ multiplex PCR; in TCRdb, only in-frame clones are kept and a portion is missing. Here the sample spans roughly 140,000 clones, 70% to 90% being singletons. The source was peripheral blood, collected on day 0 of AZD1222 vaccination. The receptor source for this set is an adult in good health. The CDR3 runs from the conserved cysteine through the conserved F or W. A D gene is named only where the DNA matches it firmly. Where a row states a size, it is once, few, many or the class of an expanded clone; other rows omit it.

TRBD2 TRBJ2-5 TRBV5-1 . CASSLAGLDQETQYF TGCGCCAGCAGCTTGGCAGGACTAGATCAAGAGACCCAGTACTTC
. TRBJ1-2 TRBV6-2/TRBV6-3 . CASSQDSRGYTF TGTGCCAGCAGTCAAGACAGTCGTGGCTACACCTTC
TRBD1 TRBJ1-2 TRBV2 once CASRRGPNYGYTF TGTGCCAGCAGAAGGGGGCCTAACTATGGCTACACCTTC
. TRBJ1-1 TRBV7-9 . CASGLGQANTEAFF TGTGCCAGCGGACTTGGGCAGGCGAACACTGAAGCTTTCTTT
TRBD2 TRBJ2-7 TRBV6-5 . CASSPGLAGSEQYF TGTGCCAGCAGCCCGGGACTAGCGGGATCCGAGCAGTACTTC
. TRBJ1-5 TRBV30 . CAWGLGGAQPQHF TGTGCCTGGGGGCTTGGGGGGGCTCAGCCCCAGCATTTT
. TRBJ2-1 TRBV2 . CASSKGFAEFF TGTGCCTCCTCCAAGGGGTTTGCGGAGTTCTTC
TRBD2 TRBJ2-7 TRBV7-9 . CASSSGLAGRRSEQYF TGTGCCAGCAGCTCGGGACTAGCGGGTCGGCGTAGCGAGCAGTACTTC
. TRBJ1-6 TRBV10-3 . CAITERYNSPLHF TGTGCCATCACGGAAAGGTATAATTCACCCCTCCACTTT
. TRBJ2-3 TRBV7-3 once CASSSDGSTDTQYF TGTGCCAGCAGTTCAGACGGCAGCACAGATACGCAGTATTTT
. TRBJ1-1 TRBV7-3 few CASSLQTYTEAFF TGTGCCAGCAGCCTACAAACTTACACTGAAGCTTTCTTT
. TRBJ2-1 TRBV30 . CAWSGPWGDEQFF TGTGCCTGGAGTGGCCCCTGGGGAGACGAGCAGTTCTTC
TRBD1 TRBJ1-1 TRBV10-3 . CAISEFSGQREEKAFF TGTGCCATCAGTGAGTTTTCGGGACAGCGGGAAGAGAAAGCTTTCTTT
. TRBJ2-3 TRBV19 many CASSMGYSTDTQYF TGTGCCAGTAGTATGGGCTATAGCACAGATACGCAGTATTTT
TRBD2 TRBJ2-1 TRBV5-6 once CASSSGLARIYNEQFF TGTGCCAGCAGCTCAGGACTAGCGAGAATCTACAATGAGCAGTTCTTC
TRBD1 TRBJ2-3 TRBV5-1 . CASSLRGLTDTQYF TGCGCCAGCAGCTTGAGGGGGCTCACAGATACGCAGTATTTT
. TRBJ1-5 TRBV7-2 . CASSQADRYNQPQHF TGTGCCAGCAGCCAAGCGGACCGCTACAATCAGCCCCAGCATTTT
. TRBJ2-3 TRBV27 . CASSQYRNTDTQYF TGTGCCAGCAGTCAATACAGGAACACAGATACGCAGTATTTT
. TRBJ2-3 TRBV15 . CATSGYTDTQYF TGTGCCACCTCAGGGTACACAGATACGCAGTATTTT
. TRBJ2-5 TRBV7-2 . CASSFQGIQETQYF TGTGCCAGCAGCTTTCAGGGGATCCAAGAGACCCAGTACTTC
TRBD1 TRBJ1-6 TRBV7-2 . CASSLRQGRTPLHF TGTGCCAGCAGCTTACGACAGGGGAGGACACCCCTCCACTTT
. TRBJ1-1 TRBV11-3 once CASSLGGVNTEAFF TGTGCCAGCAGCTTGGGGGGGGTCAACACTGAAGCTTTCTTT
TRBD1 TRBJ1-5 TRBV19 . CASSKQGANQPQHF TGTGCCAGTAGTAAGCAGGGGGCGAATCAGCCCCAGCATTTT
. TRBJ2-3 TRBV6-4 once CASSRSGDATDTQYF TGTGCCAGCAGTCGGTCAGGGGACGCGACAGATACGCAGTATTTT
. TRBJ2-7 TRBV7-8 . CASSLASWGRQDEPEQYF TGTGCCAGCAGCTTAGCCTCCTGGGGTCGACAGGATGAGCCCGAGCAGTACTTC
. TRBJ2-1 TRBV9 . CASSVAGSFYNEQFF TGTGCCAGCAGCGTAGCAGGGTCCTTCTACAATGAGCAGTTCTTC
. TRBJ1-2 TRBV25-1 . CASSESGPNYGYTF TGTGCCAGCAGTGAATCGGGCCCGAACTATGGCTACACCTTC
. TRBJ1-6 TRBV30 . CAWSVIGGSYNSPLHF TGTGCCTGGAGTGTAATTGGTGGGTCCTATAATTCACCCCTCCACTTT
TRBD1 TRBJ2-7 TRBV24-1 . CATSDLPGQEPYEQYF TGTGCCACCAGTGATTTACCGGGACAGGAGCCCTACGAGCAGTACTTC
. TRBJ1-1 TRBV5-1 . CASSLAGRVGEAFF TGCGCCAGCAGCTTGGCTGGTAGGGTGGGCGAAGCTTTCTTT
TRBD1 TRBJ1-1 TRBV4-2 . CASSPQGGHTEAFF TGTGCCAGCAGCCCTCAGGGGGGGCACACTGAAGCTTTCTTT
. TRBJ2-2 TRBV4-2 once CASSPGQTNTGELFF TGTGCCAGCAGCCCGGGGCAAACGAACACCGGGGAGCTGTTTTTT
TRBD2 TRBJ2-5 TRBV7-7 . CASSPGTSGMGETQYF TGTGCTAGCAGCCCCGGGACTAGCGGGATGGGGGAGACCCAGTACTTC
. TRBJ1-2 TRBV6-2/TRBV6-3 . CASSGVYGYTF TGTGCCAGCAGTGGCGTATATGGCTACACCTTC
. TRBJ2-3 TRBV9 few CASSAVGTVGQDTQYF TGTGCCAGCAGCGCAGTCGGGACCGTGGGGCAAGATACGCAGTATTTT
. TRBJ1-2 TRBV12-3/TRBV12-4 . CASSVDTFYGYTF TGTGCCAGCAGTGTTGACACCTTCTATGGCTACACCTTC
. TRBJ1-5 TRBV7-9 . CASSRGNQPQHF TGTGCCAGCAGCCGGGGGAATCAGCCCCAGCATTTT
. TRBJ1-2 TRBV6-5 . CASSRADQYGYTF TGTGCCAGCAGCCGCGCCGATCAATATGGCTACACCTTC
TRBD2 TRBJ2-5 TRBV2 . CASSPTGLAGDQTQYF TGTGCCAGCAGTCCGACCGGACTAGCGGGAGACCAGACCCAGTACTTC
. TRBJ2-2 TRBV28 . CASRAQGEATGELFF TGTGCCAGCAGGGCCCAGGGAGAGGCCACCGGGGAGCTGTTTTTT
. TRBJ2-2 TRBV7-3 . CASSLTIRAGELFF TGTGCCAGCAGCTTAACGATCCGGGCCGGGGAGCTGTTTTTT
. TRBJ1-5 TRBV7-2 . CASSFSNSDQPQHF TGTGCCAGCAGCTTCTCCAATTCCGATCAGCCCCAGCATTTT
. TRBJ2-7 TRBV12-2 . CASRLGRMRRERDIVYEQYF TGTGCAAGTCGCTTAGGTAGAATGCGGAGGGAGCGGGACATTGTATACGAGCAGTACTTC
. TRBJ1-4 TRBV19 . CASSISGATNEKLFF TGTGCCAGTAGTATAAGTGGTGCAACTAATGAAAAACTGTTTTTT
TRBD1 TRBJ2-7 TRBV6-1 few CASIMTGGHEQYF TGTGCCAGCATTATGACAGGGGGCCACGAGCAGTACTTC
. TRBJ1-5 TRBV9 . CASSQDVHRAPQHF TGTGCCAGCAGCCAAGACGTGCATCGGGCGCCCCAGCATTTT
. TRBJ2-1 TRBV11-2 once CASSLPHEAVHNEQFF TGTGCCAGCAGCTTACCCCACGAAGCGGTTCACAATGAGCAGTTCTTC
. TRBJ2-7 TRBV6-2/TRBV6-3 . CASSRPTDNEQYF TGTGCCAGCAGCCGACCGACTGATAACGAGCAGTACTTC
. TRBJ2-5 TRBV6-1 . CASSEVSMGAQYF TGTGCCAGCAGTGAAGTCTCTATGGGGGCCCAGTACTTC
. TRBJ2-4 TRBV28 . CASRSGVLAKNIQYF TGTGCCAGCAGGTCAGGAGTCCTAGCCAAAAACATTCAGTACTTC
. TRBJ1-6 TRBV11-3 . CASSLGQNSPLHF TGTGCCAGCAGCTTAGGACAGAATTCACCCCTCCACTTT
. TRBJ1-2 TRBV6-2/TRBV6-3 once CASSYGQRLANYGYTF TGTGCCAGCAGTTACGGGCAGCGCTTAGCTAACTATGGCTACACCTTC
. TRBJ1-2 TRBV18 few CASSPGPGGGYTF TGTGCCAGCTCACCTGGACCCGGCGGTGGCTACACCTTC
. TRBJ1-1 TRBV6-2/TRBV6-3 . CASSSNTGTEAFF TGTGCCAGCAGTTCAAATACAGGGACTGAAGCTTTCTTT
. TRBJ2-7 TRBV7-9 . CASMRQSYEQYF TGTGCCAGCATGCGACAGTCCTACGAGCAGTACTTC